This T cell receptor beta chain emerged from a study of T-cell memory formation after mild COVID-19 (dated by TCRdb to 2020 to 2023). General notes on the study: Most TCR sequence clusters were specific to one of the two donors. Longitudinal TCRalpha and TCRbeta repertoire sequencing tracked T-cell clones expanding and contracting after mild COVID-19 in two donors. Two young, previously healthy adult volunteers, one female and one male, were included in the cohort.

PBMCs were isolated by Ficoll-Paque density gradient centrifugation. The full study reports these points: Some responding clones were detected in pre-infection memory, suggesting pre-existing cross-reactive memory T cells joined the SARS-CoV-2 response. Contracting CD4+ clones were found mainly in CM and EM memory subsets, while CD8+ clones were enriched in EMRA. The second-wave clones that peaked on day 37 were not confirmed to be SARS-CoV-2 specific. Only two mild cases were covered in the study, and larger cohorts including severe cases with pre-infection samples were considered necessary. Clones that contracted from day 15 to 85 showed balanced CD4/CD8 phenotypes, whereas a second wave of clones that expanded from day 15 to 37 leaned towards CD4+.

This clonotype was seen more than once but under ten times. What antigen it recognizes has not been identified. Per-base quality was not reported, and no clone a single base away is much larger than it. Data came from an Illumina NovaSeq 6000. TCRalpha and TCRbeta cDNA libraries were built by 5'RACE with constant-segment primers, adding sample barcodes and unique molecular identifiers. Trizol reagent was used to extract RNA from every sample. The libraries were amplified in two PCR steps, and the second step added a second sample barcode and Illumina TruSeq adapters. Sequencing of the libraries was done on an Illumina NovaSeq, producing 2 x 150 bp paired-end reads. Turning to the authors' computational methods: Reads were demultiplexed and collapsed into UMI-guided consensus sequences with migec v1.2.7. Using mixcr v2.1.11, the UMI consensuses were aligned to TRA and TRB V and J templates and assembled into clonotypes. A clonotype was counted as expanded or contracted only when both edgeR and NoisET called the clonotype significant, with the noise models trained on biological replicates. For edgeR calls, the thresholds were a false discovery rate-adjusted p below 0.01 and a log2 fold-change of 1. PCA with hierarchical clustering of max-normalized trajectories of the 1000 most abundant clonotypes was used as exploratory dynamics analysis. Separately sequenced CD4+ and CD8+ repertoires were used to assign a CD4 or CD8 phenotype to each responding clone. Using fastp at Q25 and MiXCR, TCRdb reprocessed the public reads and kept productive beta chains. Rows with one shared CDR3 protein collapse into an entry with the most common genes and DNA. TCRdb's processing, not the study's, gives the V and J calls here. This sample lists around 340,000 distinct CDR3 sequences; approximately 15% were detected once. The ten most abundant clones make up approximately 20% of the sample.

CDR1 and CDR2 (DFQATT, SNEGSKA) derive from the germline V gene (reference sequence). Taken from cysteine to phenylalanine, the CDR3 has 13 residues. The CDR3 DNA has 39 bases and is translated from base 1. Trimming removed 5 bases from V and 5 bases from J; the gene matches leave 8 bases unexplained. Material for sequencing was PBMCs or a T cell subset sorted from them (not recorded which). Recombination linked TRBV20-1 to TRBJ2-5, with TRBD1 matching 7 junction bases. This TCR came from a man between 18 and 29 years old who had mild COVID-19 (a few samples of this study predate the infection). The sample titles of this study are shuffled in the database, so cell type and time point are left out; the donor was told from shared clones. The CDR3: CSASGTAGETQYF. The bases read TGCAGTGCTTCCGGGACAGCTGGGGAGACCCAGTACTTC.